The 11 T cell receptor beta chains presented below share a single source sample, sequenced in a study of control samples from healthy donors and cancer patients. TCRdb keeps only in-frame clones here, not all; method: immunoSEQ multiplex PCR. The sample lists about 120,000 clones; 85% to 90% were seen once. Sequencing was performed on blood. These receptors originate from a man aged 25 to 40 in good health.

The V gene is TRBV5-1, the J gene TRBJ2-2; the D gene is possibly TRBD2 (5 bases). Germline CDR1 is SGHRS and CDR2 is YFSETQ. The CDR3 is 15 amino acids. Trimming took 3 bases from V and 4 from J, leaving 13 bases between them. The CDR3 bases are TGCGCCAGCAGCTCCGGCAACGGACTCACCGGGGAGCTGTTTTTT. This translates into CASSSGNGLTGELFF.

The V and J genes are TRBV30 and TRBJ1-1; D not certain. Per the germline V gene, CDR1 is GTSNPN and CDR2 is SVGIG (reference sequence). V lost 2 bases and J 3 bases, leaving 13 bases between the germline ends. The CDR3 sequence is 14 residues long. This chain's CDR3 is CAWSINGPYTEAFF. CDR3 nucleotides: TGTGCCTGGAGTATAAACGGGCCCTACACTGAAGCTTTCTTT.

Remarks on this clone: The junction does not match germline at one end; this may be a read error. The rearrangement uses TRBV2 and TRBJ1-1; 7 bases are a match to TRBD1. The CDR3 loop spans 8 amino acids. Germline V gene sequence: CDR1 SNHLY, CDR2 FYNNEI. CDR3 DNA: TGTGCCAGCAGTGCAGGGGGCTTT. It translates to CASSAGGF.

This chain links TRBV28 with TRBJ1-2; D is perhaps TRBD1 (5 bases). Trimming removed 3 bases at V and 6 bases at J, with 8 bases between. CDR1 and CDR2 from the germline V gene are MDHEN and SYDVKM. CDR3 length: 12 residues. The CDR3 loop is CASSFGGDGYTF. DNA for the CDR3: TGTGCCAGCAGTTTCGGAGGGGATGGCTACACCTTC.

The chain joins TRBV5-6 to TRBJ2-7; TRBD1 might be the D (5 bases). This CDR3 is 14 amino acids long. The germline CDR1 and CDR2 sequences are SGHDT and YYEEEE. Trimming took off 4 bases at V and 0 bases at J, with 11 bases between the two ends. The CDR3 loop reads CASSPSTGSYEQYV. DNA for the CDR3: TGTGCCAGCAGCCCTTCCACAGGCTCCTACGAGCAGTACGTC.

This clone was counted once. V usage is TRBV18 and J usage is TRBJ2-6; D gene uncertain. V lost 2 bases and J lost 4, with 12 bases in between. CDR1 KGHSH and CDR2 LQKENI come from the germline V gene. This CDR3 has 16 residues. The CDR3 protein is CASSPRATAGANVLTF. CDR3 nucleotide sequence: TGTGCCAGCTCACCAAGGGCGACCGCGGGGGCCAACGTCCTGACTTTC.

CDR3 sequence: CASSLVTVNTEAFF. The DNA for the CDR3 is TGTGCCAGCAGCTTGGTTACCGTGAACACTGAAGCTTTCTTT. The genes are TRBV5-6 and TRBJ1-1; D unresolved. Trimming removed 0 bases from V and 0 bases from J, with 6 bases in between. This CDR3 spans 14 amino acids. CDR1 SGHDT and CDR2 YYEEEE come from the germline V gene.

The V gene is TRBV19, the J gene TRBJ2-4, with D uncertain. The ends were cut back, 8 bases at V and 6 bases at J, with 11 bases in the middle. The CDR3 is 12 residues long. Germline V gene lookup returns CDR1 LNHDA and CDR2 SQIVND (reference sequence). The CDR3 reads CASSKDLNIQYF. The CDR3 DNA reads as TGTGCCAGTTCTAAGGACCTAAACATTCAGTACTTC.

About this clone: The identical CDR3 is also encoded by other nucleotide sequences in the sample. The J gene is TRBJ1-6, the V gene TRBV7-3; D remains unclear. The CDR3 length is 14 residues. CDR1 and CDR2 (germline): SGHTA, FQGTGA. The V and J ends lost 1 base and 7 bases respectively, with 8 bases between them. CDR3 nucleotide sequence: TGTGCCAGCAGCTTAAGACCCTTGAATTCACCCCTCCACTTT. Translated, it gives CASSLRPLNSPLHF. Based on the CDR3 plus reference TRBV7-3 and TRBJ1-6, the full variable domain is GAGVSQTPSNKVTEKGKYVELRCDPISGHTALYWYRQSLGQGPEFLIYFQGTGAADDSGLPNDRFFAVRPEGSVSTLKIQRTERGDSAVYLCASSLRPLNSPLHFGNGTRLTVT.

As for this clone: Other DNA sequences within the sample encode an identical CDR3. J is TRBJ1-5 and V is TRBV3-1 (or the pseudogene TRBV3-2); no clear D. CDR1 is LGHDT and CDR2 is YNNKEL in the germline V gene (reference sequence). The CDR3 covers 13 residues. V gave up 0 bases and J gave up 4 bases, with 4 bases separating them. In DNA, the CDR3 is TGTGCCAGCAGCCAAGATCGAAATCAGCCCCAGCATTTT. This codes for CASSQDRNQPQHF.

The CDR3 coding sequence is TGTGCCAGCAGCGTAGCCCCCACCGGGACAGGGGGGTCAAGCTCCTACAATGAGCAGTTCTTC. It specifies CASSVAPTGTGGSSSYNEQFF. This chain uses TRBV9 with TRBJ2-1; TRBD1 matches at 11 bases. The V gene end was trimmed by 0 bases and the J gene end by 0 bases; junction bases not matched to a gene: 14. This CDR3 contains 21 residues. In germline, CDR1 is SGDLS, CDR2 YYNGEE. The variable domain in full, with the rest retrieved from reference TRBV9 and TRBJ2-1, is DSGVTQTPKHLITATGQRVTLRCSPRSGDLSVYWYQQSLDQGLQFLIQYYNGEERAKGNILERFSAQQFPDLHSELNLSSLELGDSALYFCASSVAPTGTGGSSSYNEQFFGPGTRLTVL.